The 11 T cell receptor beta chains listed next were all sequenced from one sample in a study of TIL therapy for anti-PD-1-resistant metastatic lung cancer. Time point noted: pre-treatment sample, taken before nivolumab and TIL therapy. The immunoSEQ assay was v3. Measured with immunoSEQ multiplex PCR; TCRdb has only the in-frame clones, and not every one. Of tens of thousands of clones listed, roughly 80% are singletons. The sequenced sample was blood, obtained at baseline. These receptors all stem from a person between 25 and 80 years old with non-small cell lung cancer.

The gene calls are TRBV6-1 and TRBJ1-2; 7 positions match TRBD1. Germline CDR1 is MNHNS and CDR2 is SASEGT. The CDR3 contains 16 residues. V lost 3 bases and J lost 2; bases outside the gene matches: 9. CDR3 protein: CASSDSNRGRNYGYTF. In DNA form, the CDR3 reads TGTGCCAGCAGTGATTCAAACAGGGGAAGGAACTATGGCTACACCTTC.

The chain uses TRBV6-5 and TRBJ2-3, with TRBD2 matching 8 bases. Germline assignment: CDR1 MNHEY and CDR2 SVGAGI. Losses at the gene ends were 4 bases for V and 2 bases for J; bases not matched to a gene: 8. The CDR3 contains 16 residues. The CDR3 region is CASSFLSSGVTDTQYF. CDR3 in DNA: TGTGCCAGCAGTTTCCTGAGTAGCGGGGTCACAGATACGCAGTATTTT.

The chain is built from TRBV6-5 and TRBJ1-1; TRBD1 is a possible D gene (5 bases). The germline gives CDR1 MNHEY, CDR2 SVGAGI. CDR3 length: 16 residues. With 2 bases removed from V and 5 bases from J, the gap between germline ends came to 18 bases. CDR3 DNA: TGTGCCAGCAGTTACCGAGGGGCGCCTCCCGGGACTGAAGCTTTCTTT. Protein sequence: CASSYRGAPPGTEAFF.

This clone was seen a single time. The chain couples TRBV7-8 to TRBJ1-2; perhaps TRBD1 as D (6 bases). In germline, CDR1 is SGHVS, CDR2 FQNEAQ. This CDR3 is built from 13 residues. V was clipped by 5 bases and J by 8 bases, with 15 bases between them. The CDR3 coding sequence is TGTGCCAGCAGCCCTGACAGGTGGGGCGGCTACACCTTC. It translates to CASSPDRWGGYTF.

This sequence joins TRBV5-4 and TRBJ1-1; 7 bases are shared with TRBD1. This CDR3 comprises 15 residues. Germline-derived CDR1 and CDR2 are SGHNT and YYREEE (reference sequence). Germline trimming cut 4 bases from V and 0 bases from J; bases unmatched to any gene: 6. In DNA form, the CDR3 reads TGTGCCAGCAGCCGAGGGACAGCCGTGAACACTGAAGCTTTCTTT. Its translation: CASSRGTAVNTEAFF.

The V call is TRBV30, the J call TRBJ2-1; 13 bases align to TRBD2. Germline V lookup: CDR1 GTSNPN, CDR2 SVGIG (reference sequence). Unmatched junction bases numbered 7, after V lost 3 bases and J lost 8 bases. The CDR3 runs 15 residues. CDR3 DNA: TGTGCCTGGAGAGAGGGGACTAGCGGGAAGTATGAGCAGTTCTTC. It is translated as CAWREGTSGKYEQFF.

J is TRBJ2-3 and V is TRBV4-3; perhaps TRBD2 as D (5 bases). CDR1 and CDR2 (germline): LGHNA, YSLEER. The length of the CDR3 is 16 residues. With 1 base removed from V and 1 base from J, the gap between germline ends came to 12 bases. The CDR3 spells CASSQGGGLGTDTQYF. CDR3 bases: TGCGCCAGCAGCCAAGGAGGAGGTCTCGGCACAGATACGCAGTATTTT.

This clone appeared a few times. V gene TRBV7-2 combines with J gene TRBJ2-7, with D possibly TRBD2 on 5 matching bases. The ends were cut back, 2 bases at V and 5 bases at J, with 7 bases in the middle. The CDR3 spans 12 residues. Germline loops: CDR1 SGHTA, CDR2 FQGNSA. The CDR3 loop is CASSLRRNEQYF. In nucleotides, the CDR3 is TGTGCCAGCAGCTTAAGGAGGAACGAGCAGTACTTC.

This clone has only a few counts. The chain uses TRBV7-9 and TRBJ2-7, with D uncertain. The germline V and J ends were trimmed by 8 bases and 0 bases, with 5 bases remaining between them. The germline CDR1 and CDR2 sequences are SEHNR and FQNEAQ (reference sequence). CDR3 size: 11 residues. This CDR3 is CASQSSYEQYF. The CDR3 DNA reads as TGTGCCAGCCAGAGCTCCTACGAGCAGTACTTC.

The chain carries TRBV4-3 and TRBJ2-1; 16 bases agree with TRBD2. V was pared by 3 bases and J by 0 bases, with 8 bases of the junction left unmatched. Looked up from germline, CDR1 is LGHNA and CDR2 is YSLEER. The CDR3 has 20 amino acids. CDR3 bases: TGCGCCAGCAGCCATCCCGGGACTAGCGGGGGGGCGTACTCCTACAATGAGCAGTTCTTC. As protein: CASSHPGTSGGAYSYNEQFF.

This clone appeared once. This chain joins TRBV11-3 and TRBJ1-1; D perhaps matches TRBD1 (5 bases). Trimming left V 1 base short and J 11 bases short, with 17 bases between. Germline lookup yields CDR1 SGHNT and CDR2 YENEEA. The CDR3 runs to 14 residues. In nucleotides, the CDR3 is TGTGCCAGCAGCTTAGGGGGGGACGAGTACGAGGCTTTCTTT. It is translated as CASSLGGDEYEAFF.